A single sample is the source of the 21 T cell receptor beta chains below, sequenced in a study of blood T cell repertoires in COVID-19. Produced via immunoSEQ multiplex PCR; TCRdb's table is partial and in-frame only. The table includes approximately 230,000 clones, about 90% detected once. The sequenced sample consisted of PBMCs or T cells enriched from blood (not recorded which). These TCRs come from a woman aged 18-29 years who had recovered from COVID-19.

This CDR3 is CASSLGAGGPYNEQFF. The DNA for the CDR3 is TGTGCCAGCAGCTTAGGGGCAGGGGGTCCCTACAATGAGCAGTTCTTC. This chain joins TRBV7-6 and TRBJ2-1; 7 bases are shared with TRBD1. V lost 1 base to trimming and J lost 2 bases; unmatched junction nucleotides: 5. Germline CDR1 is SGHVS and CDR2 is FNYEAQ. This CDR3 spans 16 amino acids. Filled out from reference TRBV7-6 and TRBJ2-1, the complete variable domain reads GAGVSQSPRYKVTKRGQDVALRCDPISGHVSLYWYRQALGQGPEFLTYFNYEAQQDKSGLPNDRFSAERPEGSISTLTIQRTEQRDSAMYRCASSLGAGGPYNEQFFGPGTRLTVL.

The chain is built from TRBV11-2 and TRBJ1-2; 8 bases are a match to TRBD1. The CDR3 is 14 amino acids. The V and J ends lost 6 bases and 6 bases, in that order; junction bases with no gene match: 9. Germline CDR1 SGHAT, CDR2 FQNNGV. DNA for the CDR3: TGTGCCAGCAGTCGCAACTCAGGGGGCGATGGCTACACCTTC. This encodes CASSRNSGGDGYTF.

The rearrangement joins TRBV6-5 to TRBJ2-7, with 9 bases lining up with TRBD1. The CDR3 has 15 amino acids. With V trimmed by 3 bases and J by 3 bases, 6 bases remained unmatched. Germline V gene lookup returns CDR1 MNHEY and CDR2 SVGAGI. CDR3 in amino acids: CASSYGTGTIYEQYF. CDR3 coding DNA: TGTGCCAGCAGTTATGGGACAGGGACAATCTACGAGCAGTACTTC.

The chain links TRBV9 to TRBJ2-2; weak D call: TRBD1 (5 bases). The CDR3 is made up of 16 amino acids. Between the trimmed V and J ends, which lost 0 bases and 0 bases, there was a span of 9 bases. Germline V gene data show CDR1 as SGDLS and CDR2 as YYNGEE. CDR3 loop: CASSVGQGANTGELFF. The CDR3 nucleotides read TGTGCCAGCAGCGTAGGTCAGGGCGCGAACACCGGGGAGCTGTTTTTT.

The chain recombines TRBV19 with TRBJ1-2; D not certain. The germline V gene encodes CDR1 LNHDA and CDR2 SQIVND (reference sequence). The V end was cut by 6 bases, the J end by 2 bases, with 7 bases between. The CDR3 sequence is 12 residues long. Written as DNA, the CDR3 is TGTGCCAGTAGGACTGAGAACTATGGCTACACCTTC. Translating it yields CASRTENYGYTF.

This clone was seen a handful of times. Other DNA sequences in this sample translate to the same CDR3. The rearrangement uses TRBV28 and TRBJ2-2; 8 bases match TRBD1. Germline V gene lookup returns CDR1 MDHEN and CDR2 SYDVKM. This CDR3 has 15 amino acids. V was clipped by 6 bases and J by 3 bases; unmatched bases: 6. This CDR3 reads CASSSGTGDTGELFF. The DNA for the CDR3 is TGTGCCAGCAGCTCGGGGACAGGTGACACCGGGGAGCTGTTTTTT.

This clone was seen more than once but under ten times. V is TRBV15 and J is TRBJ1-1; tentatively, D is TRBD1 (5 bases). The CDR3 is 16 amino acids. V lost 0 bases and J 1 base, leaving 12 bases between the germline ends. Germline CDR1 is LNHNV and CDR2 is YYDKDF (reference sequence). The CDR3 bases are TGTGCCACCAGCAGAGAGGGGGGGACTCCGAACACTGAAGCTTTCTTT. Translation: CATSREGGTPNTEAFF. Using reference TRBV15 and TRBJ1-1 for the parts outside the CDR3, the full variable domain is DAMVIQNPRYQVTQFGKPVTLSCSQTLNHNVMYWYQQKSSQAPKLLFHYYDKDFNNEADTPDNFQSRRPNTSFCFLDIRSPGLGDTAMYLCATSREGGTPNTEAFFGQGTRLTVV.

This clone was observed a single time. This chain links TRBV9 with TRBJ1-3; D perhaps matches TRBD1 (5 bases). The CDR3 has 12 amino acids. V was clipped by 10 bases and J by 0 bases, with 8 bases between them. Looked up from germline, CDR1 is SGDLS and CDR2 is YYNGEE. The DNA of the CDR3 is TGTGCCTCGGGGGACTCTGGAAACACCATATATTTT. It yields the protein CASGDSGNTIYF.

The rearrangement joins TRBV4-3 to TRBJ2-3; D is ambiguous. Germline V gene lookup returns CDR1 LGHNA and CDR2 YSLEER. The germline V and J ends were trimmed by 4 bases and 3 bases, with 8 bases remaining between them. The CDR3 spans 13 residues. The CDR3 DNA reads TGCGCCAGCAGCCGGAGAGTGACAGATACGCAGTATTTT. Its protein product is CASSRRVTDTQYF.

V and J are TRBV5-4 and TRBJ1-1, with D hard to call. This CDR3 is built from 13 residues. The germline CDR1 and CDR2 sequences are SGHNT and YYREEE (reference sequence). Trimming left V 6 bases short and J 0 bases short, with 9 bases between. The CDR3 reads CASTRRVNTEAFF. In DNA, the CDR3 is TGTGCCAGCACAAGGAGGGTGAACACTGAAGCTTTCTTT. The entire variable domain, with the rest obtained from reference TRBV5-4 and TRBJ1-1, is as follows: ETGVTQSPTHLIKTRGQQVTLRCSSQSGHNTVSWYQQALGQGPQFIFQYYREEENGRGNFPPRFSGLQFPNYSSELNVNALELDDSALYLCASTRRVNTEAFFGQGTRLTVV.

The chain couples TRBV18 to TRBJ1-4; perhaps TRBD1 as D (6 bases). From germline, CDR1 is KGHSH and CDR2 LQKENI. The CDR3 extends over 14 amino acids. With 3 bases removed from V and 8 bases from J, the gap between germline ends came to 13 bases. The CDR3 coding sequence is TGTGCCAGCTCACCCGGGCAGGGGCAGGAAAAACTGTTTTTT. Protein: CASSPGQGQEKLFF.

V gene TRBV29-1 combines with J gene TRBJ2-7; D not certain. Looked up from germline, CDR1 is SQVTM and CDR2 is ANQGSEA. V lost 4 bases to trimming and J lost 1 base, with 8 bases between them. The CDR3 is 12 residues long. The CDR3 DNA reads TGCAGCGTTGTCGACATTTCCTACGAGCAGTACTTC. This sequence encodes CSVVDISYEQYF.

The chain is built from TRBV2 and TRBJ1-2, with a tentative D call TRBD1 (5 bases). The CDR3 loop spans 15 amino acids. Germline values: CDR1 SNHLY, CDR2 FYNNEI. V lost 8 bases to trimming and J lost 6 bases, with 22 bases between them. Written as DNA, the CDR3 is TGTGCCAGCGGTAGTCGTCGGACACCGGGGGATGGCTACACCTTC. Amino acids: CASGSRRTPGDGYTF.

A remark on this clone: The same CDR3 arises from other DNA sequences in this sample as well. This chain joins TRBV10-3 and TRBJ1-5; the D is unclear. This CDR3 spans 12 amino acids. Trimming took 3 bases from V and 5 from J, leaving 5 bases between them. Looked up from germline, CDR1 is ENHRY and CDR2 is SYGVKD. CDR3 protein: CAISEADQPQHF. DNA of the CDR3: TGTGCCATCAGTGAAGCGGATCAGCCCCAGCATTTT.

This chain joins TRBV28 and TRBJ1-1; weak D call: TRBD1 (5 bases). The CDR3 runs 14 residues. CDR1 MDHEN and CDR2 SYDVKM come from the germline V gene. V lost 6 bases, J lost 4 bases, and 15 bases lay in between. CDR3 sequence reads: CASSLPGRGTEAFF. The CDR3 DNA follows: TGTGCCAGCAGCCTGCCAGGGAGGGGCACTGAAGCTTTCTTT.

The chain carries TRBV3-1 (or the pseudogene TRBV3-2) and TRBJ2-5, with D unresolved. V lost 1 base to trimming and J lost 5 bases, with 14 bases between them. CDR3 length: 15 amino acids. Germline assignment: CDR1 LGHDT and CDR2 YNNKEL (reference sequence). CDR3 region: CASSQVSASGETQYF. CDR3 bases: TGTGCCAGCAGCCAAGTCTCGGCTAGTGGGGAGACCCAGTACTTC.

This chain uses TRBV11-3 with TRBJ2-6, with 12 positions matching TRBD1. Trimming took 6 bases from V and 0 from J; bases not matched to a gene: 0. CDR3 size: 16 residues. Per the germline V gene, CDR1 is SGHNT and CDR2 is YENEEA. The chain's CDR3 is CASRGQGASGANVLTF. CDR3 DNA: TGTGCCAGCAGGGGACAGGGGGCCTCTGGGGCCAACGTCCTGACTTTC.

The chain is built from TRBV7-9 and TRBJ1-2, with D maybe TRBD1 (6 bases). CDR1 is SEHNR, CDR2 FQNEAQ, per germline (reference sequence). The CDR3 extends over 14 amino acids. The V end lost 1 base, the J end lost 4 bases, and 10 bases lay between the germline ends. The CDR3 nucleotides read TGTGCCAGCAGCTTAGTTTTACAGGGCTATGGCTACACCTTC. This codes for CASSLVLQGYGYTF.

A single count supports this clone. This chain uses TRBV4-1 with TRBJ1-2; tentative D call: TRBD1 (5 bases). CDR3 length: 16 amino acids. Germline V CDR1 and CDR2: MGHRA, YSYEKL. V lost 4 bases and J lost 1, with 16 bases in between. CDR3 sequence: CASSRADGGVNYGYTF. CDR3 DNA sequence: TGCGCCAGCAGCCGAGCGGACGGGGGAGTTAACTATGGCTACACCTTC.

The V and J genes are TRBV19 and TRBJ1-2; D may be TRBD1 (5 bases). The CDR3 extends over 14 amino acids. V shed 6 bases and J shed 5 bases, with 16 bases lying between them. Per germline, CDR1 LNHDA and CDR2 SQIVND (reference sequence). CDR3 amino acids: CASRRLQETYGYTF. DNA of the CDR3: TGTGCCAGTAGAAGGCTACAGGAGACTTATGGCTACACCTTC.

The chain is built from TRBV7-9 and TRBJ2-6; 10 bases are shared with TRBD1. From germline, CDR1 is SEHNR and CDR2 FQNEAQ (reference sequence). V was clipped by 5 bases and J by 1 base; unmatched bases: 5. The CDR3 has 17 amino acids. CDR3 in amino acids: CASSVSGQGSGANVLTF. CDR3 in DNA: TGTGCCAGCAGCGTCTCGGGACAGGGGTCTGGGGCCAACGTCCTGACTTTC.